These 32 T cell receptor beta chains came from one sample sequenced in a study of cytomegalovirus exposure and HLA in healthy donors. The PCR had 60 Vbeta and 13 Jbeta primers. Some clones are missing from TCRdb's copy, which holds only in-frame ones; the method was immunoSEQ multiplex PCR. This table has 250,000 to 350,000 clones, roughly 80% appearing once. The sample was PBMCs. Every receptor here comes from a girl aged 2 to 9 in good health and CMV-seronegative.

The CDR3 reads CASSMVGTAQQYF. CDR3 DNA sequence: TGCGCCAGCAGCATGGTTGGTACAGCCCAGCAGTACTTC. This rearrangement joins TRBV5-1 to TRBJ2-7; D not certain. The CDR3 loop spans 13 amino acids. V lost 4 bases and J lost 8, with 16 bases in between. CDR1 SGHRS and CDR2 YFSETQ come from the germline V gene.

For this clone: The same CDR3 is also encoded by other DNA sequences in this sample. V and J are TRBV7-9 and TRBJ1-5; D not certain. Trimming shortened V by 5 bases and J by 0 bases, and 2 bases separated the two germline ends. The CDR3 has 12 amino acids. The germline V gene encodes CDR1 SEHNR and CDR2 FQNEAQ (reference sequence). CDR3 loop: CASSRSNQPQHF. In DNA form, the CDR3 reads TGTGCCAGCAGCCGTAGCAATCAGCCCCAGCATTTT.

The chain has TRBV4-1 and TRBJ2-4; 8 nucleotides align to TRBD2. J was trimmed by 9 bases and V by 3 bases; bases with no gene match: 1. Germline V gene sequence: CDR1 MGHRA, CDR2 YSYEKL. This CDR3 has 12 residues. The CDR3 protein is CASSQAGGIQYF. The CDR3 bases are TGCGCCAGCAGCCAGGCGGGAGGCATTCAGTACTTC.

The chain combines TRBV19 with TRBJ2-7; D is unclear. The CDR3 covers 16 residues. CDR1 is LNHDA and CDR2 is SQIVND in the germline V gene (reference sequence). Between the trimmed V and J ends, which lost 8 bases and 1 base, there was a span of 21 bases. The CDR3 sequence is CASSPARGSPSYEQYF. In nucleotides, the CDR3 is TGTGCCAGTTCCCCAGCCCGCGGATCCCCTTCCTACGAGCAGTACTTC.

The chain is built from TRBV9 and TRBJ1-1; possibly TRBD1 for D (6 bases). Germline CDR1 reads SGDLS; CDR2 reads YYNGEE. The CDR3 totals 14 residues. V lost 6 bases, J lost 0 bases, and 12 bases lay in between. The CDR3 loop is CASTPGQLNTEAFF. As DNA, the CDR3 is TGTGCCAGCACCCCGGGACAACTGAACACTGAAGCTTTCTTT.

The sample holds a few counts of this clone. This chain uses TRBV5-5 with TRBJ1-4; D call uncertain. CDR3 length: 13 residues. Trimming removed 5 bases from V and 4 bases from J, with 9 bases in between. Germline assignment: CDR1 SGHKS and CDR2 YYEKEE (reference sequence). Here the CDR3 reads CASSYLINEKLFF. CDR3 sequence (DNA): TGTGCCAGCAGTTACTTAATTAATGAAAAACTGTTTTTT.

This chain links TRBV9 with TRBJ2-1; tentative D call: TRBD1 (6 bases). Germline lookup yields CDR1 SGDLS and CDR2 YYNGEE. Deletions cut 3 bases from V and 2 bases from J, with 9 bases between. The CDR3 extends over 14 amino acids. The CDR3 coding sequence is TGTGCCAGCAGCGCAGGGGCCACCTACAATGAGCAGTTCTTC. As protein: CASSAGATYNEQFF.

The chain uses TRBV18 and TRBJ1-6, with 8 bases fitting TRBD1. In germline, CDR1 is KGHSH, CDR2 LQKENI. There are 19 residues in the CDR3. V was pared by 3 bases and J by 10 bases, with 20 bases of the junction left unmatched. The CDR3, as DNA: TGTGCCAGCTCACCCTGGTACCGAATGGGACAGGCAGTACGCTCACCCCTCCACTTT. Encoded protein: CASSPWYRMGQAVRSPLHF. Variable domain in full (rest from reference TRBV18 and TRBJ1-6): NAGVMQNPRHLVRRRGQEARLRCSPMKGHSHVYWYRQLPEEGLKFMVYLQKENIIDESGMPKERFSAEFPKEGPSILRIQQVVRGDSAAYFCASSPWYRMGQAVRSPLHFGNGTRLTVT.

V usage is TRBV7-3 and J usage is TRBJ1-6; D uncertain. This CDR3 is 15 amino acids long. CDR1 and CDR2 from the germline V gene are SGHTA and FQGTGA. The V end was cut by 2 bases, the J end by 8 bases, with 13 bases between. The CDR3 here is CASSLDPHRDSPLHF. CDR3 DNA sequence: TGTGCCAGCAGCTTAGATCCCCACCGGGATTCACCCCTCCACTTT.

There are a few counts of this clone. The V gene is TRBV6-1, the J gene TRBJ2-7; D perhaps matches TRBD2 (5 bases). The CDR3 totals 14 residues. The germline V gene has CDR1 MNHNS and CDR2 SASEGT. V lost 6 bases to trimming and J lost 1 base, with 13 bases between them. As DNA, the CDR3 is TGTGCCAGCAGAAAAGAGCCGGGGTCCTACGAGCAGTACTTC. This codes for CASRKEPGSYEQYF.

This clone has only one observation. J is TRBJ1-2 and V is TRBV6-1; D call uncertain. CDR3 length: 11 amino acids. Trimming stripped 6 bases from V and 4 bases from J, with 6 bases between. Germline lookup yields CDR1 MNHNS and CDR2 SASEGT. The CDR3 reads CASSLFYGYTF. CDR3 DNA sequence: TGTGCCAGCAGCCTTTTCTATGGCTACACCTTC.

This clone appeared a few times. The chain is built from TRBV27 and TRBJ1-2; D gene uncertain. Trimming removed 2 bases at V and 2 bases at J, with 9 bases between. Per the germline V gene, CDR1 is MNHEY and CDR2 is SMNVEV (reference sequence). CDR3 size: 14 residues. The CDR3, as DNA: TGTGCCAGCAGTTTAGGGAGGCAGAACTATGGCTACACCTTC. Encoded protein: CASSLGRQNYGYTF.

The gene calls are TRBV29-1 and TRBJ2-4; D may be TRBD2 (5 bases). The germline CDR1 and CDR2 sequences are SQVTM and ANQGSEA. This CDR3 is built from 14 residues. V dropped 3 bases and J dropped 1 base, with 10 bases sitting between them. CDR3: CSVDPGTAKNIQYF. The DNA of the CDR3 is TGCAGCGTTGATCCGGGAACGGCCAAAAACATTCAGTACTTC.

The chain uses TRBV5-6 and TRBJ2-1; 12 nucleotides agree with TRBD2. The CDR3 length is 19 residues. Germline V CDR1 and CDR2: SGHDT, YYEEEE. V lost 3 bases and J lost 6; bases outside the gene matches: 16. CDR3 region: CASSSETIQATSGGNEQFF. CDR3 in DNA: TGTGCCAGCAGCTCCGAAACGATCCAAGCGACTAGCGGGGGCAATGAGCAGTTCTTC.

The rearrangement uses TRBV29-1 and TRBJ1-5, with D unresolved. The CDR3 totals 13 residues. Between the trimmed V and J ends, which lost 3 bases and 5 bases, there was a span of 11 bases. In germline, CDR1 is SQVTM, CDR2 ANQGSEA. CDR3 nucleotides: TGCAGCGTTGAGGAGCAGGAGGATCAGCCCCAGCATTTT. This sequence encodes CSVEEQEDQPQHF.

V and J are TRBV9 and TRBJ1-3, with 10 bases identical to TRBD1. The V segment lost 0 bases and the J segment 0 bases; nucleotides outside the gene matches: 3. The germline CDR1 and CDR2 sequences are SGDLS and YYNGEE. This CDR3 region has 17 residues. CDR3 residues: CASSVGDRGFSGNTIYF. CDR3 bases: TGTGCCAGCAGCGTAGGGGACAGGGGATTCTCTGGAAACACCATATATTTT.

The chain links TRBV27 to TRBJ1-1; D remains ambiguous. From germline, CDR1 is MNHEY and CDR2 SMNVEV (reference sequence). The CDR3 length is 13 residues. Trimming shortened V by 0 bases and J by 5 bases, and 7 bases separated the two germline ends. As DNA, the CDR3 is TGTGCCAGCAGTTTATCCGGTCATACTGAAGCTTTCTTT. Protein sequence: CASSLSGHTEAFF.

The chain links TRBV9 to TRBJ2-7, with TRBD2 matching 13 bases. CDR1 and CDR2 from the germline V gene are SGDLS and YYNGEE. V lost 0 bases to trimming and J lost 3 bases; unmatched junction nucleotides: 3. The CDR3 has 16 amino acids. The CDR3 protein is CASSVGGLAGNYEQYF. The CDR3 coding sequence is TGTGCCAGCAGCGTAGGGGGACTAGCGGGAAACTACGAGCAGTACTTC.

As DNA, the CDR3 is TGTGCCAGTAGAATTACCCCCCAGGGGCTCAATCAGCCCCAGCATTTT. Translated: CASRITPQGLNQPQHF. The rearrangement uses TRBV19 and TRBJ1-5; TRBD1 is a possible D gene (6 bases). Germline CDR1 LNHDA, CDR2 SQIVND (reference sequence). The CDR3 sequence is 16 residues long. With 6 bases removed from V and 3 bases from J, the gap between germline ends came to 18 bases.

Turning to this clone: The junction differs from germline at one of its ends, possibly a read error. This sequence joins TRBV2 and TRBJ1-5; a possible D gene is TRBD1 (5 bases). CDR3 length: 13 residues. The germline V gene has CDR1 SNHLY and CDR2 FYNNEI. The CDR3, as DNA: TGTGCCAGCAGTGAACTGGGGGAGGAGCGATTTAATTTT. Amino acids: CASSELGEERFNF.

Comments on this clone: The sample has other DNA sequences that encode this CDR3 too. This chain links TRBV9 with TRBJ2-2; a possible D gene is TRBD1 (5 bases). The CDR3 is made up of 14 amino acids. Trimming removed 0 bases at V and 7 bases at J, with 10 bases between. Germline CDR1 is SGDLS and CDR2 is YYNGEE. CDR3 in amino acids: CASSVVGVGGELFF. Here the CDR3 DNA reads TGTGCCAGCAGCGTAGTAGGGGTCGGCGGGGAGCTGTTTTTT.

J is TRBJ1-1 and V is TRBV6-6, with 8 bases identical to TRBD1. V gave up 2 bases and J gave up 11 bases; unmatched junction bases: 16. In germline, CDR1 is MNHNY, CDR2 SVGAGI (reference sequence). The CDR3 is 16 residues long. As DNA, the CDR3 is TGTGCCAGCAGTTACACGTCGGGACAGGTGGGGCAAGGGGCTTTCTTT. Its translation is CASSYTSGQVGQGAFF.

J is TRBJ2-1 and V is TRBV10-1; possibly TRBD1 for D (5 bases). Trimming stripped 4 bases from V and 3 bases from J, with 10 bases between. Germline loops: CDR1 WNHNN, CDR2 SYGVQD (reference sequence). CDR3 length equals 14 residues. The CDR3 loop reads CASSGAGIYNEQFF. The CDR3 coding sequence is TGCGCCAGCAGTGGGGCAGGGATCTACAATGAGCAGTTCTTC.

The chain employs TRBV28 and TRBJ2-7, with D hard to call. CDR1 is MDHEN and CDR2 is SYDVKM in the germline V gene. V was shortened by 3 bases and J by 4 bases, with 7 bases between the two germline ends. CDR3 length: 12 amino acids. Here the CDR3 reads CASSFLEYEQYF. The CDR3 DNA reads as TGTGCCAGCAGTTTTTTAGAATACGAGCAGTACTTC. Using reference TRBV28 and TRBJ2-7 for the parts outside the CDR3, the full variable domain is DVKVTQSSRYLVKRTGEKVFLECVQDMDHENMFWYRQDPGLGLRLIYFSYDVKMKEKGDIPEGYSVSREKKERFSLILESASTNQTSMYLCASSFLEYEQYFGPGTRLTVT.

The V and J genes are TRBV6-1 and TRBJ1-1; D not resolved. CDR1 is MNHNS, CDR2 SASEGT, per germline. The length of the CDR3 is 13 residues. The V and J ends lost 6 bases and 4 bases respectively, with 12 bases between them. The CDR3: CASSLGGSTEAFF. In DNA form, the CDR3 reads TGTGCCAGCAGCTTGGGAGGGTCCACTGAAGCTTTCTTT.

V gene TRBV29-1 combines with J gene TRBJ2-1, with 15 bases matching TRBD2. Unmatched junction bases numbered 4, after V lost 3 bases and J lost 1 base. This CDR3 has 17 amino acids. Germline CDR1 SQVTM, CDR2 ANQGSEA. The CDR3: CSVDGTSGRWSYNEQFF. In nucleotides, the CDR3 is TGCAGCGTTGACGGGACTAGCGGGAGGTGGTCCTACAATGAGCAGTTCTTC.

The V gene is TRBV7-2, the J gene TRBJ2-2; the D gene is possibly TRBD2 (6 bases). V dropped 3 bases and J dropped 3 bases, with 11 bases sitting between them. CDR3 length: 15 residues. CDR1 and CDR2 from the germline V gene are SGHTA and FQGNSA. CDR3 nucleotides: TGTGCCAGCAGCTTTAGGCGGGGTTACACCGGGGAGCTGTTTTTT. It translates to CASSFRRGYTGELFF.

J is TRBJ2-5 and V is TRBV7-9; D is possibly TRBD1 (5 bases). Germline values: CDR1 SEHNR, CDR2 FQNEAQ (reference sequence). The CDR3 is 14 amino acids. Trimming cost V 8 bases and J 2 bases, with 15 bases left between them. The CDR3 DNA is TGTGCCAGCTCCTCTCGGACATTTCAAGAGACCCAGTACTTC. The encoded protein is CASSSRTFQETQYF.

The J gene is TRBJ2-2, the V gene TRBV4-2; tentatively, D is TRBD2 (5 bases). V dropped 4 bases and J dropped 5 bases, with 17 bases sitting between them. The CDR3 totals 16 residues. Germline CDR1 is LGHNA and CDR2 is YNFKEQ. CDR3 in amino acids: CASSLEGEPTTGELFF. CDR3 bases: TGTGCCAGCAGCCTCGAGGGTGAACCTACTACCGGGGAGCTGTTTTTT.

The chain links TRBV6-1 to TRBJ2-3; D is possibly TRBD2 (5 bases). Germline CDR1 reads MNHNS; CDR2 reads SASEGT. With 3 bases removed from V and 1 base from J, the gap between germline ends came to 17 bases. This CDR3 contains 17 residues. The CDR3 loop reads CASSEDPPGSGTDTQYF. CDR3 coding DNA: TGTGCCAGCAGTGAGGACCCCCCGGGATCAGGCACAGATACGCAGTATTTT.

In its sample, this clone was seen once. This chain uses TRBV2 with TRBJ2-4, with D possibly matching TRBD1 (5 bases). The germline V and J ends were trimmed by 7 bases and 9 bases, with 10 bases remaining between them. The CDR3 consists of 11 residues. The germline V gene has CDR1 SNHLY and CDR2 FYNNEI. The CDR3 nucleotides are TGTGCCAGCACCCAGGGTAGCATTCAGTACTTC. Protein: CASTQGSIQYF.

This clone was seen only once. The V and J genes are TRBV10-3 and TRBJ2-3; 8 nucleotides align to TRBD1. The CDR3 has 15 amino acids. CDR1 is ENHRY, CDR2 SYGVKD, per germline. The V and J ends lost 6 bases and 2 bases, in that order; junction bases with no gene match: 7. CDR3 in amino acids: CAIRVTGGYTDTQYF. The CDR3 nucleotides are TGTGCCATCAGAGTAACAGGGGGGTACACAGATACGCAGTATTTT.